The entry below describes one TCR beta chain. The target antigen is unknown. One junction end disagrees with the germline gene, perhaps due to a read error. The template was RNA from unsorted bulk tissue. This non-tumor lung sample came from over 3 cm beyond the tumor edge. Chemotherapy-naive patients with new lung cancer underwent thoracic surgery in China, August–November 2014. The CDR3 extends over 14 amino acids. CDR1 and CDR2 (germline): MNHNY, SVGAGI (reference sequence). This entry belongs to a study of tumor and adjacent non-tumor tissue in lung cancer. Study details: About 4.2 million productive TCRbeta reads were obtained per sample on average.

Three rounds of nested PCR, following a modified ARM-PCR protocol, produced the TCRbeta library. TCRdb itself ran the multiplex PCR reads through MiXCR, one entry per CDR3 protein. The sample yields under 80,000 distinct CDR3 sequences, around three quarters seen once. Overall study findings and caveats: Significantly higher TCR diversity was found in tumor than normal lung. Tumor repertoires had a smaller top 100 clone share than normal lung.

This TCR derives from a man aged 55 to 70 with non-small cell lung cancer. Sequenced: distant non-tumor lung tissue. The chain recombines TRBV6-6 with TRBJ2-7; TRBD1 or TRBD2 may be the D gene (5 bases each). CDR3 bases: TGTGCCAGCAGTTACGGGGGTCCCCCTAACGAACAGTACTTC. Amino acid sequence: CASSYGGPPNEQYF.